This TCR beta chain was documented in a study of blood T cell repertoires in COVID-19. The CDR3 runs 15 residues. Germline trimming cut 3 bases from V and 2 bases from J; bases unmatched to any gene: 2. The germline V gene encodes CDR1 LGHDT and CDR2 YNNKEL (reference sequence). The authors' processing: Amplification of reference gene primers provided the estimated nucleated cell counts. TCRdb's copy holds only in-frame clones and misses some; the assay was immunoSEQ multiplex PCR. That table supplies the V and J calls and clone size; D and trimming were determined from the DNA. This sample has around 200,000 clones, with roughly nine tenths found just once.

The source of this sequence is a woman aged 30 to 39 who had recovered from COVID-19. This chain uses TRBV3-1 (or the pseudogene TRBV3-2) with TRBJ1-2; TRBD1 matches 11 bases. Sequenced material: PBMCs or T cells enriched from blood (not recorded which). CDR3 DNA sequence: TGTGCCAGCAGCCAGGACAGGGGGCGAAACTATGGCTACACCTTC. Translated: CASSQDRGRNYGYTF.